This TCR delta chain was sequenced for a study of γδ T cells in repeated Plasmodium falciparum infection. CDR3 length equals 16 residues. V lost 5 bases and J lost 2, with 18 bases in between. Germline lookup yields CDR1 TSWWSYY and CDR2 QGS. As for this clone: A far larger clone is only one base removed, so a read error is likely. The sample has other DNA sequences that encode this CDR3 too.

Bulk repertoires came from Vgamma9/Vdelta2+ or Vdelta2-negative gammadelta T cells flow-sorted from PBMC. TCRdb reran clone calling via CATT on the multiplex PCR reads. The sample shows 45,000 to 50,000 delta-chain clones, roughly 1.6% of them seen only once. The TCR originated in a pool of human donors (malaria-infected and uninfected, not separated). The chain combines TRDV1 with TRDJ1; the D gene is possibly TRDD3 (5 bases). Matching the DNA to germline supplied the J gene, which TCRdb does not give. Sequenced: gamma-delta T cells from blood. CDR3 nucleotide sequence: TGTGCTCTTGGGTCCCCCGAGGGGAGGTGGACCGATAAACTCATCTTT. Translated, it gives CALGSPEGRWTDKLIF.